Listed below are T cell receptor beta chains from one sample, sequenced in a study of cytomegalovirus exposure and HLA in healthy donors. The method was immunoSEQ multiplex PCR; TCRdb's version includes in-frame clones alone and lacks a portion of them. Here the sample spans some 160,000 clones, approximately 80% being singletons. Sequencing was carried out using PBMCs. All receptors derive from a woman aged 25 to 39 in good health and CMV-seronegative. Both conserved end residues are part of each CDR3. Fields, in order: CDR3 DNA, CDR3 protein, V gene, D gene, J gene, clone size. The D gene is left open where the match is weak. Where a row states a size, it is once, few, many or the class of an expanded clone; other rows omit it.

TGTGCCAGTACCACAGGGGGCAATCAGCCCCAGCATTTT | CASTTGGNQPQHF | TRBV28 | TRBD1 | TRBJ1-5 | once
TGTGCCAGCAGCGTAGATCCCGGCGGGGGGGGTGGAGAGACCCAGTACTTC | CASSVDPGGGGGETQYF | TRBV9 | TRBD2 | TRBJ2-5 | NA
TGTGCCAGCAATCGGGATACGCAGTATTTT | CASNRDTQYF | TRBV7-9 | NA | TRBJ2-3 | NA
TGTGCCAGCTCACCGCGGGACAGCTATGGCTACACCTTC | CASSPRDSYGYTF | TRBV18 | TRBD1 | TRBJ1-2 | NA
TGCGCCAGCAGCTTGGTCGGGGTCCGAGAGACCCAGTACTTC | CASSLVGVRETQYF | TRBV5-1 | NA | TRBJ2-5 | NA
TGTGCCAGTAGTATAGCGGGAGGCCGCACAGATACGCAGTATTTT | CASSIAGGRTDTQYF | TRBV19 | TRBD2 | TRBJ2-3 | NA
TGTGCCAGCAGTTACTCGGGGCTCATGAACACTGAAGCTTTCTTT | CASSYSGLMNTEAFF | TRBV6-5 | NA | TRBJ1-1 | NA
TGTGCCAGCAAGCTTACGGGAGTGGGAAACATTCAGTACTTC | CASKLTGVGNIQYF | TRBV7-2 | NA | TRBJ2-4 | once
TGTGCCTGGAGTCACACAGGGTTGGGAGAGACCCAGTACTTC | CAWSHTGLGETQYF | TRBV30 | NA | TRBJ2-5 | NA
TGTGCCAGCAGTTTGGACAGGGGGGACTATGGCTACACCTTC | CASSLDRGDYGYTF | TRBV27 | TRBD1 | TRBJ1-2 | NA
TGTGCCAGCAGCTCTGGGACTAGCGGGAGGGCCTTGTTTGAGTACTTC | CASSSGTSGRALFEYF | TRBV13 | TRBD2 | TRBJ2-7 | once
TGCAGCGTCCCCGTCCGGGGAACTGAAGCTTTCTTT | CSVPVRGTEAFF | TRBV29-1 | NA | TRBJ1-1 | NA
TGTGCCACTAGGGGGCCGGGGGTGATCTACGAGCAGTACTTC | CATRGPGVIYEQYF | TRBV6-1 | NA | TRBJ2-7 | NA
TGTGCCAGCAGCCCCAGTGTTTCCGAGCAGTACTTC | CASSPSVSEQYF | TRBV7-8 | NA | TRBJ2-7 | once
TGCGCCAGCAGCCAATCATCGTTGGGACTGGATAAGTACAATGAGCAGTTCTTC | CASSQSSLGLDKYNEQFF | TRBV4-1 | NA | TRBJ2-1 | many
TGTGCCAGCAACCCTCTAATGCCGAACACTGAAGCTTTCTTT | CASNPLMPNTEAFF | TRBV5-5 | NA | TRBJ1-1 | few
TGTGCCAGCTCCCTGGGGACTCTTGGTAATCAGCCCCAGCATTTT | CASSLGTLGNQPQHF | TRBV27 | NA | TRBJ1-5 | NA
TGCGCCAGCCAACAGGGTAGCTCCTACGAGCAGTACTTC | CASQQGSSYEQYF | TRBV5-1 | NA | TRBJ2-7 | NA
TGTGCCAGCAGCTCCCTGGGACTTAGTGGCTACACCTTC | CASSSLGLSGYTF | TRBV5-6 | NA | TRBJ1-2 | NA
TGTGCCTGGAATCAGGGTCTACAGCCCCAGCATTTT | CAWNQGLQPQHF | TRBV30 | NA | TRBJ1-5 | NA
TGCGCCAGCAGCCTTGCCCTAGCGGGTTTCACCGGGGAGCTGTTTTTT | CASSLALAGFTGELFF | TRBV4-3 | TRBD2 | TRBJ2-2 | NA
TGTGCCAGCAGCTTCGGACAGGGGTTTGATCAGCCCCAGCATTTT | CASSFGQGFDQPQHF | TRBV5-6 | TRBD1 | TRBJ1-5 | few
TGTGCCAGCAGCTTGGAGGGAGGGCCGGAGACCCAGTACTTC | CASSLEGGPETQYF | TRBV5-6 | TRBD2 | TRBJ2-5 | NA
TGTGCCAGCAGTTACTCGGGACAGTTGAACACTGAAGCTTTCTTT | CASSYSGQLNTEAFF | TRBV6-5 | TRBD1 | TRBJ1-1 | few
TGTGCCAGCAGCTTAAGTGTTAGGGGATTGAACACTGAAGCTTTCTTT | CASSLSVRGLNTEAFF | TRBV7-2 | NA | TRBJ1-1 | NA
TGTGCTAGTGGTTTGGTAGGGGGGGGGCCGTACAATGAGCAGTTCTTC | CASGLVGGGPYNEQFF | TRBV12-5 | NA | TRBJ2-1 | few
TGCAGCGTTGATTGGCTAGCGGGAGGCGAGCAGTACTTC | CSVDWLAGGEQYF | TRBV29-1 | TRBD2 | TRBJ2-7 | NA
TGCGCCAGCAGCTTGCGGGTAGCGGGGGGAGAGACCCAGTACTTC | CASSLRVAGGETQYF | TRBV5-1 | TRBD2 | TRBJ2-5 | NA
TGTGCCACCAGCGGGGGACTAGCGGGAGGATCATACGAGCAGTACTTC | CATSGGLAGGSYEQYF | TRBV15 | TRBD2 | TRBJ2-7 | NA
TGTGCCAGCAGCCCGGGACTGACGAATGAGCAGTTCTTC | CASSPGLTNEQFF | TRBV13 | NA | TRBJ2-1 | once
TGTGCCAGCACGCCGGGGGTGGGCTACGAGCAGTACTTC | CASTPGVGYEQYF | TRBV7-6 | NA | TRBJ2-7 | NA
TGTGCCAGCAGCTTGCAACTTCAGGGGGCACAAGGAGGAGCTTTCTTT | CASSLQLQGAQGGAFF | TRBV7-9 | TRBD1 | TRBJ1-1 | NA
TGTGCCAGCAGTTTGACTAGCGGTAGCTACAATGAGCAGTTCTTC | CASSLTSGSYNEQFF | TRBV27 | TRBD2 | TRBJ2-1 | few
TGTGCCAGCAGTCGGGAGTACGAGCAGTACTTC | CASSREYEQYF | TRBV6-5 | NA | TRBJ2-7 | NA
TGTGCCAGCAGCTCCCAGGCTCGCTACGAGCAGTACTTC | CASSSQARYEQYF | TRBV7-6 | NA | TRBJ2-7 | NA
TGTGCCAGCAGCCAAGATGGGACGGCAGGGGATAGGGGCTACACCTTC | CASSQDGTAGDRGYTF | TRBV4-2 | NA | TRBJ1-2 | NA
TGTGCCAGCAGTCCCGGGACAGGGGACTACGAGCAGTACTTC | CASSPGTGDYEQYF | TRBV6-5 | TRBD1 | TRBJ2-7 | NA
TGCGCCAGCAGCCAAGATTCGAGGACAGGGGGTAATCAGCCCCAGCATTTT | CASSQDSRTGGNQPQHF | TRBV4-1 | TRBD1 | TRBJ1-5 | few
TGTGCCAGCAGCGTTGAGGGATCCTATGGCTACACCTTC | CASSVEGSYGYTF | TRBV9 | NA | TRBJ1-2 | NA
TGCGTCAGCAGCTTGAGACAGGGGTACGGAAACACCATATATTTT | CVSSLRQGYGNTIYF | TRBV5-1 | TRBD1 | TRBJ1-3 | NA
TGTGCCAGCGGACACACAGGGGGTGAAGCTTTCTTT | CASGHTGGEAFF | TRBV11-3 | TRBD1 | TRBJ1-1 | NA